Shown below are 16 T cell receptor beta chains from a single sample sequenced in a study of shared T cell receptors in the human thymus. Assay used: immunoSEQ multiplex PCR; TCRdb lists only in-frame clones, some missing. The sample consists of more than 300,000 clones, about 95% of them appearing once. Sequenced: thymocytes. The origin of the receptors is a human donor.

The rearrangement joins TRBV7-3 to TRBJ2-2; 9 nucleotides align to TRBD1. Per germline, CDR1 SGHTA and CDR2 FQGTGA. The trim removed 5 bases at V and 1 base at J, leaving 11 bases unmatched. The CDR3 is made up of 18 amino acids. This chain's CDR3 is CASSPGSGTGKNTGELFF. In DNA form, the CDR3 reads TGTGCCAGCAGCCCCGGGTCCGGGACAGGGAAGAACACCGGGGAGCTGTTTTTT.

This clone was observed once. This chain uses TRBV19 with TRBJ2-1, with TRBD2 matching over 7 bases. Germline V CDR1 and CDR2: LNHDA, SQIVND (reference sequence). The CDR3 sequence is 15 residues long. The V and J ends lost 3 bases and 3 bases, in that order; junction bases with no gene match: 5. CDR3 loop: CASSMVAGGYNEQFF. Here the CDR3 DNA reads TGTGCCAGTAGTATGGTAGCGGGCGGCTACAATGAGCAGTTCTTC.

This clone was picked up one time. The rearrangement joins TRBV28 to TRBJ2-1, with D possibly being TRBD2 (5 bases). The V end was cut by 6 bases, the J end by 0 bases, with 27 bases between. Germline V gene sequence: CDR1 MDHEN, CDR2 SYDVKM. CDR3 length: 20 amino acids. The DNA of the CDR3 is TGTGCCAGCAGCTCCCGGGCGGGTGGGAAATCCCACTACTCCTACAATGAGCAGTTCTTC. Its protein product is CASSSRAGGKSHYSYNEQFF.

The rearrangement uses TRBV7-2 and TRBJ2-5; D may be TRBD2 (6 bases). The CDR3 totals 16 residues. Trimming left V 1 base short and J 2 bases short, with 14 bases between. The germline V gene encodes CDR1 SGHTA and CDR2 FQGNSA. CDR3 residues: CASSLGPGLLQETQYF. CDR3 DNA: TGTGCCAGCAGCTTAGGTCCGGGACTCCTTCAAGAGACCCAGTACTTC.

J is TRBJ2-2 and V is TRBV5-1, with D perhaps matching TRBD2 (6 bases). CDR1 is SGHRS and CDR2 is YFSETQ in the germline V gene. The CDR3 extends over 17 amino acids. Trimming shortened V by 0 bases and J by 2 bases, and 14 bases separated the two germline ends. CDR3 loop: CASSLEGLPLNTGELFF. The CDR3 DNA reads TGCGCCAGCAGCTTGGAGGGACTTCCCCTTAACACCGGGGAGCTGTTTTTT.

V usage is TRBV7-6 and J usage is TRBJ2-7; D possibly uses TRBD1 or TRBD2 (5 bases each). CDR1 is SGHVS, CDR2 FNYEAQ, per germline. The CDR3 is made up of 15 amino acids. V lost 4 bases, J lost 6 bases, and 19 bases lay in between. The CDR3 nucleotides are TGTGCCAGCAGCTCCCCGGGGACCCTATCAGGCGAGCAGTACTTC. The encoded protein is CASSSPGTLSGEQYF.

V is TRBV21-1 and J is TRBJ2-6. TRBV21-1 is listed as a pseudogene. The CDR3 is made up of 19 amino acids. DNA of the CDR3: TGTGCCAGCAGCAAAAACATCGCCGTCCGAATATGGGTCTCCAACGTCCTGACTTTC. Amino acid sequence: CASSKNIAVRIWVSNVLTF.

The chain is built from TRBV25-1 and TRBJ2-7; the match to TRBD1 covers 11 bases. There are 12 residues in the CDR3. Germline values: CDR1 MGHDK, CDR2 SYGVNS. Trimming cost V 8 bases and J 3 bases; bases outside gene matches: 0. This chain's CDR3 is CASGTGGYEQYF. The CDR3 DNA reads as TGTGCCAGCGGGACAGGGGGCTACGAGCAGTACTTC.

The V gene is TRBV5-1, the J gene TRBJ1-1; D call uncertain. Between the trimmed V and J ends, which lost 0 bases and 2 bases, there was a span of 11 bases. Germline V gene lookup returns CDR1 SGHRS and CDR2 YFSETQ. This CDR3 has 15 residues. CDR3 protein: CASSLVGHTNTEAFF. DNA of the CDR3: TGCGCCAGCAGCTTGGTTGGGCATACAAACACTGAAGCTTTCTTT.

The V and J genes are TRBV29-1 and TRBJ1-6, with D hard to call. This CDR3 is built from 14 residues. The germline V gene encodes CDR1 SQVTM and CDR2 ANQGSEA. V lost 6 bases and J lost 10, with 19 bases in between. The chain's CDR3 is CSVRLPPPESPLHF. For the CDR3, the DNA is TGCAGCGTGCGTCTGCCCCCGCCAGAGTCACCCCTCCACTTT.

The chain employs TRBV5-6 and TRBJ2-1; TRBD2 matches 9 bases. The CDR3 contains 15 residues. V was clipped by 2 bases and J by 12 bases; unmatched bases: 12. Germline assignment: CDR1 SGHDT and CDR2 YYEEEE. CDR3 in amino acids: CASSFGLAGSIMQFF. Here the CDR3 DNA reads TGTGCCAGCAGCTTCGGCCTAGCGGGATCCATTATGCAGTTCTTC.

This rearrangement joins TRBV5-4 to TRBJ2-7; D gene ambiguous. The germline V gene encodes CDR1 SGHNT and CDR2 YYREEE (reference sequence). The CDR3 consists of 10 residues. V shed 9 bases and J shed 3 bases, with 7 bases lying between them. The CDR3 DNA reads TGTGCCACCACAAACTACGAGCAGTACTTC. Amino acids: CATTNYEQYF.

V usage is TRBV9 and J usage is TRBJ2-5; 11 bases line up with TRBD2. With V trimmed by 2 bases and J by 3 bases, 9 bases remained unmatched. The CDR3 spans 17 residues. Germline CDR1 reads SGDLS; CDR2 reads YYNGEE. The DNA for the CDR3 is TGTGCCAGCAGCGTCGCGGGACTAGCGGCGTACGAAGAGACCCAGTACTTC. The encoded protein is CASSVAGLAAYEETQYF.

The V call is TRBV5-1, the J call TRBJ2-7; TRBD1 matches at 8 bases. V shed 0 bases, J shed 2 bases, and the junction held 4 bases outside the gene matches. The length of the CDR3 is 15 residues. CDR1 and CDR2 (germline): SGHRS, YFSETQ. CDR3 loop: CASSLVGTGTYEQYF. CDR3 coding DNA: TGCGCCAGCAGCTTGGTCGGGACAGGTACCTACGAGCAGTACTTC.

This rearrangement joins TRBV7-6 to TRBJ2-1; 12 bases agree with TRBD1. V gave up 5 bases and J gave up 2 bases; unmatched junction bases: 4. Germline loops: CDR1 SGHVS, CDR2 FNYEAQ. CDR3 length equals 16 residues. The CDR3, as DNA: TGTGCCAGCAGCGCGCGGGACAGGGGGCCCTACAATGAGCAGTTCTTC. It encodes CASSARDRGPYNEQFF. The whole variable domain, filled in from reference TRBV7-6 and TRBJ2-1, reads GAGVSQSPRYKVTKRGQDVALRCDPISGHVSLYWYRQALGQGPEFLTYFNYEAQQDKSGLPNDRFSAERPEGSISTLTIQRTEQRDSAMYRCASSARDRGPYNEQFFGPGTRLTVL.

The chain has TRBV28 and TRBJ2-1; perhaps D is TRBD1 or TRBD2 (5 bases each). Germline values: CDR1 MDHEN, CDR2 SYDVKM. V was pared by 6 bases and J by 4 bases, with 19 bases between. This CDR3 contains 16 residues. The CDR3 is CASSHPPGQSYNEQFF. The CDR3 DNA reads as TGTGCCAGCAGCCACCCCCCGGGGCAGAGTTACAATGAGCAGTTCTTC.